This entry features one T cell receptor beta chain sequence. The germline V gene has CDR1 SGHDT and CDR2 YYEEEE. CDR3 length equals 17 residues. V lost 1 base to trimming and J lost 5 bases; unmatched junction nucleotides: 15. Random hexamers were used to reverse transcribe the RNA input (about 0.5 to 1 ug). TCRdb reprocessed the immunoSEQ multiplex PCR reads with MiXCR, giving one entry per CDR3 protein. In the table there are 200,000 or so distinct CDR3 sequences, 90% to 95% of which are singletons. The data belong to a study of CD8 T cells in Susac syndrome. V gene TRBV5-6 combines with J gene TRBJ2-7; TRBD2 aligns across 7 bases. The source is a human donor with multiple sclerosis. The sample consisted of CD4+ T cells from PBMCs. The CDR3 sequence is CASSLIRGRAQADEQYF. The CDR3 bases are TGTGCCAGCAGCTTGATCCGCGGGAGAGCCCAGGCGGACGAGCAGTACTTC.